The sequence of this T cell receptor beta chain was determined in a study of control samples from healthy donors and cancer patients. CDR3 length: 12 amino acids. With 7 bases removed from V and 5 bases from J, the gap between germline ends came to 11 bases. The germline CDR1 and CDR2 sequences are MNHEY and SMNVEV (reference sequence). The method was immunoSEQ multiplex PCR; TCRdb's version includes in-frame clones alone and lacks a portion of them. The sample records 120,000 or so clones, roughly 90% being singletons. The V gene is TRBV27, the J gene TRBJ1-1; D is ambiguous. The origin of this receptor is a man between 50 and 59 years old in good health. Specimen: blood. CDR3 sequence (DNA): TGTGCCAGCACGGGAAGGAGTACTGAAGCTTTCTTT. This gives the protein CASTGRSTEAFF.